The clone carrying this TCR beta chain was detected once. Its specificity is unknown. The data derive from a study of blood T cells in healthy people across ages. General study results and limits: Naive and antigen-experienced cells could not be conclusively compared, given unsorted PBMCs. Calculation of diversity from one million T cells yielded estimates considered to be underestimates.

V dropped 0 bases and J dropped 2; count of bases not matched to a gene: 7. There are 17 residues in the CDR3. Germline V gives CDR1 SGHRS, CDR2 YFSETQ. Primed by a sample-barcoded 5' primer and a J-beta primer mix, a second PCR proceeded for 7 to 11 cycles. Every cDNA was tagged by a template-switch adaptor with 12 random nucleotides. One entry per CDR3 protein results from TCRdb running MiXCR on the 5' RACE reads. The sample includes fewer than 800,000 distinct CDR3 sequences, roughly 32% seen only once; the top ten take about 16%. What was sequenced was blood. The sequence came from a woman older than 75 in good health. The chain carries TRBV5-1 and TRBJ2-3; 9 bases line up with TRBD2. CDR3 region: CASSLGGLAGPTDTQYF. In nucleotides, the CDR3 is TGCGCCAGCAGCTTGGGTGGGCTAGCGGGGCCCACAGATACGCAGTATTTT.